This TCR beta chain stems from a study of cytomegalovirus exposure and HLA in healthy donors. Study-level results: Later on, a genetic analysis was performed. It linked a missense variant in DCLRE1C with V- and J-gene trimming of TCR beta.

PCR involved 60 Vbeta and 13 Jbeta primers. Original methodology: In a later analysis, of around 83 million unique beta chains, 9 million to 11 million appeared in at least two donors. The table came from immunoSEQ multiplex PCR; TCRdb's copy has only in-frame clones and leaves some out. V, J and clone size derive from that table, while D and trimming were established from the DNA sequence. Here the sample spans around 130,000 clones, around 78% being singletons. The germline gives CDR1 LNHDA, CDR2 SQIVND (reference sequence). CDR3 length equals 15 residues. V was trimmed by 6 bases and J by 0 bases, leaving 9 bases between them. This clone was seen only once. Antigen: not known.

What was sequenced was PBMCs. The receptor was isolated from a woman aged 40 to 49 in good health and CMV-seronegative. The chain has TRBV19 and TRBJ2-6; possibly TRBD1 for D (6 bases). Here the CDR3 DNA reads TGTGCCAGTAGAGGACAGTTCTCTGGGGCCAACGTCCTGACTTTC. As protein: CASRGQFSGANVLTF.